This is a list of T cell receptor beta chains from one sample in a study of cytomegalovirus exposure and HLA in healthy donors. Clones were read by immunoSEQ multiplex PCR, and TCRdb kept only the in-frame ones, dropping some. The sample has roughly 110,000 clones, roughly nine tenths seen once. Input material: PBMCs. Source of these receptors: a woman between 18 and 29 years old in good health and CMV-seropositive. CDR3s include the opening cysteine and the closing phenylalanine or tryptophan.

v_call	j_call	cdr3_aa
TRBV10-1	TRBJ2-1	CASSESRGGLNEQFF
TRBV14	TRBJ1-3	CASSPDRASSGNTIYF
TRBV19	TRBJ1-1	CASSISGGLPNGNTEAFF
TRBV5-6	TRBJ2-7	CASSLRAGPYEQYF
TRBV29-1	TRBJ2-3	CSVAVLAASTDTQYF
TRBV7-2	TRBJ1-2	CASSSRGHYGYTF
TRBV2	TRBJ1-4	CASSVLAVRINEKLFF
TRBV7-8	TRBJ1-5	CASSLVGGRDQPQHF
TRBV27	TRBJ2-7	CASSLGSSGGPEQYF
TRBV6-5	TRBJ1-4	CASSYEATNEKLFF
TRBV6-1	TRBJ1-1	CASSDPTMNTEAFF
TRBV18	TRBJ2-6	CASSPRTGAVSGANVLTF
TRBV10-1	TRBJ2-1	CASSDVAGGARGEQFF